This is a list of T cell receptor beta chains from one sample in a study of blood T cell repertoires in COVID-19. Generated by immunoSEQ multiplex PCR, the TCRdb table keeps only in-frame clones and is missing some. Of roughly 220,000 clones detected, approximately 90% appear once; the ten largest clones hold over 3%. Sequenced material: PBMCs or T cells enriched from blood (not recorded which). These receptors were obtained from a woman aged 40 to 50 with acute COVID-19. The CDR3 runs from the conserved cysteine through the conserved F or W. A D gene is named only where the DNA matches it firmly. Size values are once, few and many counts, or a class for expanded clones, and some rows have none.

>.|TRBV6-2/TRBV6-3|TRBD1|TRBJ1-1
TGTGCCAGCAGTTACGGACAGGGGGACACTGAAGCTTTCTTT
CASSYGQGDTEAFF
>once|TRBV5-4|.|TRBJ2-7
TGTGCCAGCAGCTTGGGCGACGAGCAGTACTTC
CASSLGDEQYF
>once|TRBV12-3/TRBV12-4|.|TRBJ1-4
TGTGCCAGCAGTTTACCCAGGGAAAAACTGTTTTTT
CASSLPREKLFF
>.|TRBV5-1|TRBD1|TRBJ1-1
TGCGCCAGCAGCGATGGACAGGCGAACACTGAAGCTTTCTTT
CASSDGQANTEAFF
>.|TRBV7-9|.|TRBJ1-2
TGTGCCAGCAGCTTGCAGGGCTATGGCTACACCTTC
CASSLQGYGYTF
>.|TRBV5-6|TRBD1|TRBJ2-1
TGTGCCAGCAGCTTGGCTAGGGGGACAGGGGACCCCAATGAGCAGTTCTTC
CASSLARGTGDPNEQFF
>.|TRBV5-1|TRBD1|TRBJ1-1
TGCGCCAGCAGTTCGAATAGGGGGCGAGCTGAAGCTTTCTTT
CASSSNRGRAEAFF
>.|TRBV9|.|TRBJ1-4
TGTGCCAGCAGCGTAGGTTCAGGGTTCGAAAAACTGTTTTTT
CASSVGSGFEKLFF
>.|TRBV6-5|TRBD2|TRBJ2-7
TGTGCCGCAAGAGCGGGGCCGGGTCGTTCGGGCGAGCAGTACTTC
CAARAGPGRSGEQYF
>.|TRBV5-1|.|TRBJ1-1
TGCGCCAGCAGCTCGCCGGGGATAAACACTGAAGCTTTCTTT
CASSSPGINTEAFF
>once|TRBV7-8|TRBD1|TRBJ1-2
TGTGCCAGCAGCGCTCGGGACAGGGGCTATGGCTACACCTTC
CASSARDRGYGYTF
>.|TRBV18|.|TRBJ2-4
TGTGCCAGCTCACCGTCGGACAGAAACATTCAGTACTTC
CASSPSDRNIQYF
>.|TRBV7-2|.|TRBJ2-1
TGTGCCAGCAGCAGCCGTTCGAGCTCCTACAATGAGCAGTTCTTC
CASSSRSSSYNEQFF
>.|TRBV27|.|TRBJ2-7
TGTGCCAGCAGTTCGCCAGGGATTCCCTACGAGCAGTACTTC
CASSSPGIPYEQYF
>.|TRBV6-5|.|TRBJ1-3
TGTGCCAGCAGCCAGACATACGACTCTGGAAACACCATATATTTT
CASSQTYDSGNTIYF
>.|TRBV4-3|.|TRBJ1-1
TGCGCCAGCAGCCCAACAGGTAACACTGAAGCTTTCTTT
CASSPTGNTEAFF
>once|TRBV19|.|TRBJ1-2
TGTGCCAGTAGTACCCGGGACACCAGGAGCTATGGCTACACCTTC
CASSTRDTRSYGYTF
>.|TRBV10-3|TRBD1|TRBJ1-1
TGTGCCACCTCGGACAGGGTGAACACTGAAGCTTTCTTT
CATSDRVNTEAFF
>.|TRBV7-9|.|TRBJ2-1
TGTGCCAGCAGCTTCACAGGGCCCCGAGGGTTGGATAATGAGCAGTTCTTC
CASSFTGPRGLDNEQFF
>.|TRBV2|TRBD2|TRBJ2-3
TGTGCCACCCTACGGGGGGGCGGAGATACGCAGTATTTT
CATLRGGGDTQYF
>.|TRBV3-1/TRBV3-2|TRBD1|TRBJ1-6
TGTGCCAGCAGCCAAGAGTCTTGGACAGGGGGAAATTCACCCCTCCACTTT
CASSQESWTGGNSPLHF
>.|TRBV3-1/TRBV3-2|.|TRBJ1-6
TGTGCCAGCAGCCAAGAGGGCGGGAATTCACCCCTCCACTTT
CASSQEGGNSPLHF
>.|TRBV7-2|.|TRBJ1-2
TGTGCCAGCAGCTTAGCAGGGGTTGCCTATGGCTACACCTTC
CASSLAGVAYGYTF
>.|TRBV9|TRBD1|TRBJ1-1
TGTGCCAGCAGCGCTCAGGGGGTAAACACTGAAGCTTTCTTT
CASSAQGVNTEAFF
>.|TRBV12-5|.|TRBJ1-5
TGTGCTAGTGGTTTGGGGGACACTGGCAATCAGCCCCAGCATTTT
CASGLGDTGNQPQHF
>.|TRBV3-1/TRBV3-2|TRBD1|TRBJ1-1
TGTGCCAGCAGCCCCGGGACAGGGTTGCGGGCTTTCTTT
CASSPGTGLRAFF
>.|TRBV14|.|TRBJ1-6
TGTGCCAGCAGCCAATCGGGTTCACCCCTCCACTTT
CASSQSGSPLHF
>.|TRBV18|TRBD1|TRBJ1-3
TGTGCCAGCTCACCTCCAGGGGGCCATGGAAACACCATATATTTT
CASSPPGGHGNTIYF
>.|TRBV5-4|TRBD2|TRBJ2-2
TGTGCCAGCAGCTTGGAGGGACTAAGGACCGGGGAGCTGTTTTTT
CASSLEGLRTGELFF
>.|TRBV9|TRBD1|TRBJ1-4
TGTGCCAGCAGCCCACAGGGGGTACGCGAAAAACTGTTTTTT
CASSPQGVREKLFF
>.|TRBV9|.|TRBJ1-2
TGTGCCAGCAGCGTGGTGGACACCCTCGAAAATTTCAACTATGGCTACACCTTC
CASSVVDTLENFNYGYTF
>.|TRBV27|.|TRBJ1-1
TGTGCCAGCTCGACGGGGAGTACTGAAGCTTTCTTT
CASSTGSTEAFF
>.|TRBV5-1|.|TRBJ1-1
TGCGCCAGCAGCTTGGACGGGGGGACTGAAGCTTTCTTT
CASSLDGGTEAFF
>.|TRBV6-1|.|TRBJ1-6
TGTGCCAGCAGTGAAGCGCGTGCGAGCTCCTATAATTCACCCCTCCACTTT
CASSEARASSYNSPLHF
>.|TRBV2|.|TRBJ1-5
TGTGCCAGCAGTGGCGGGGTACCCCCCCCCGCCCAGCATTTT
CASSGGVPPPAQHF
>.|TRBV6-5|.|TRBJ1-1
TGTGCCAGCAGCGCCGGGACACCTTCCGGGGCTTTCTTT
CASSAGTPSGAFF
>.|TRBV18|.|TRBJ2-7
TGTGCCAGCTCACCAGACAGGTTCTCCTACGAGCAGTACTTC
CASSPDRFSYEQYF
>.|TRBV19|TRBD1|TRBJ2-2
TGTGCCAGTAAACTGTCAGGCGGGACAGGGAACACCGGGGAGCTGTTTTTT
CASKLSGGTGNTGELFF
>.|TRBV18|.|TRBJ2-2
TGTGCCAGCTCACCATGGGCGGGGACCATGGTCGGGGAGCTGTTTTTT
CASSPWAGTMVGELFF
>once|TRBV14|.|TRBJ1-1
TGTGCCAGCAGTCCCAATGGGGGGAGGAAAGCTTTCTTT
CASSPNGGRKAFF